This TCR beta chain stems from a study of blood T cell repertoires in COVID-19. J gave up 6 bases and V 7 bases, and 8 bases lay outside the gene matches. Germline assignment: CDR1 ENHRY and CDR2 SYGVKD. The length of the CDR3 is 14 residues. Sequenced by immunoSEQ multiplex PCR; TCRdb stores in-frame clones only, minus some. The table shows 85,000 to 120,000 clones, with 70% to 80% occurring only once. Sequencing was performed on peripheral blood. The rearrangement uses TRBV10-3 and TRBJ2-3; TRBD2 matches 9 bases. This clonotype was sampled from a man between 60 and 70 years old with active or convalescent COVID-19. CDR3 nucleotides: TGTGCCATCAATACCGGGACTAGCAAGGATACGCAGTATTTT. It yields the protein CAINTGTSKDTQYF.